Shown below are 30 T cell receptor beta chains from a single sample sequenced in a study of OX40 agonist ivuxolimab in advanced cancers. Clones were sequenced by immunoSEQ multiplex PCR, and TCRdb holds only the in-frame ones, with some missing. The data show approximately 82,000 clones, more than 90% seen once. The starting material was CD4+ or CD8+ T cells sorted from blood, obtained in a trial of the OX40 agonist ivuxolimab. These TCRs come from an adult with an advanced solid tumor such as melanoma, head and neck, liver or kidney cancer.

This clone was found a few times. The chain couples TRBV7-9 to TRBJ1-1; D uncertain. The V end was cut by 6 bases, the J end by 7 bases, with 15 bases between. The germline V gene has CDR1 SEHNR and CDR2 FQNEAQ (reference sequence). This CDR3 region has 13 residues. This CDR3 is CASSRQLEGEAFF. CDR3 bases: TGTGCCAGCAGTCGACAACTCGAGGGTGAAGCTTTCTTT.

The chain employs TRBV5-4 and TRBJ1-2, with D possibly matching TRBD1 (5 bases). Per germline, CDR1 SGHNT and CDR2 YYREEE (reference sequence). Trimming left V 0 bases short and J 0 bases short, with 6 bases between. The CDR3 totals 14 residues. The CDR3 protein is CASSLVQANYGYTF. The CDR3 DNA is TGTGCCAGCAGCTTGGTACAGGCTAACTATGGCTACACCTTC.

This clone was counted between two and nine times. This rearrangement joins TRBV7-3 to TRBJ1-6, with 11 positions matching TRBD1. V shed 3 bases, J shed 8 bases, and the junction held 0 bases outside the gene matches. Germline CDR1 and CDR2: SGHTA and FQGTGA. The CDR3 runs to 14 residues. The CDR3 DNA sequence: TGTGCCAGCAGCTTGGGACAGGGGGATTCACCCCTCCACTTT. It yields the protein CASSLGQGDSPLHF.

The CDR3 DNA reads as TGTGCCAGCAGTGCGCAGCACTACGAGCAGTACTTC. This codes for CASSAQHYEQYF. This chain connects TRBV4-2 to TRBJ2-7; D ambiguous. There are 12 residues in the CDR3. Germline assignment: CDR1 LGHNA and CDR2 YNFKEQ. V was clipped by 6 bases and J by 3 bases, with 9 bases between them.

V and J are TRBV6-1 and TRBJ2-1; unclear D gene. Germline CDR1 and CDR2: MNHNS and SASEGT. The CDR3 is 13 residues long. The ends were cut back, 6 bases at V and 6 bases at J, with 12 bases in the middle. CDR3 coding DNA: TGTGCCAGCAGGGACCTCTATAGCAATGAGCAGTTCTTC. This sequence encodes CASRDLYSNEQFF.

J is TRBJ1-5 and V is TRBV7-9; 7 bases match TRBD1. Germline-derived CDR1 and CDR2 are SEHNR and FQNEAQ (reference sequence). V lost 5 bases to trimming and J lost 0 bases; unmatched junction nucleotides: 7. The CDR3 extends over 16 amino acids. CDR3 bases: TGTGCCAGCAGCCAAAGGACAGGTTATAGCAATCAGCCCCAGCATTTT. Translating gives CASSQRTGYSNQPQHF. Drawing the rest from reference TRBV7-9 and TRBJ1-5, the complete variable domain is DTGVSQNPRHKITKRGQNVTFRCDPISEHNRLYWYRQTLGQGPEFLTYFQNEAQLEKSRLLSDRFSAERPKGSFSTLEIQRTEQGDSAMYLCASSQRTGYSNQPQHFGDGTRLSIL.

The chain links TRBV6-1 to TRBJ2-7, with D unresolved. Per the germline V gene, CDR1 is MNHNS and CDR2 is SASEGT. This CDR3 contains 15 residues. Trimming took 1 base from V and 3 from J, leaving 13 bases between them. The CDR3 sequence: CASSEGSSPLYEQYF. CDR3 nucleotides: TGTGCCAGCAGTGAAGGGTCTTCCCCCCTCTACGAGCAGTACTTC.

The genes are TRBV19 and TRBJ2-7; maybe TRBD1 (6 bases). Trimming cost V 6 bases and J 2 bases, with 11 bases left between them. Looked up from germline, CDR1 is LNHDA and CDR2 is SQIVND (reference sequence). The CDR3 extends over 13 amino acids. The CDR3 bases are TGTGCCAGTAGCCGGACAGCTACCTACGAGCAGTACTTC. This translates into CASSRTATYEQYF. Based on the CDR3 plus reference TRBV19 and TRBJ2-7, the full variable domain is DGGITQSPKYLFRKEGQNVTLSCEQNLNHDAMYWYRQDPGQGLRLIYYSQIVNDFQKGDIAEGYSVSREKKESFPLTVTSAQKNPTAFYLCASSRTATYEQYFGPGTRLTVT.

The chain recombines TRBV10-1 with TRBJ2-5, with D maybe TRBD1 (6 bases). The CDR3 spans 14 residues. Per the germline V gene, CDR1 is WNHNN and CDR2 is SYGVQD (reference sequence). V lost 4 bases to trimming and J lost 0 bases, with 9 bases between them. The CDR3 reads CASSARDNQETQYF. The CDR3 DNA is TGCGCCAGCAGTGCCCGGGACAACCAAGAGACCCAGTACTTC.

V and J are TRBV7-3 and TRBJ2-3, with D maybe TRBD2 (5 bases). CDR3 length equals 17 residues. V lost 0 bases and J 0 bases, leaving 13 bases between the germline ends. CDR1 and CDR2 from the germline V gene are SGHTA and FQGTGA. CDR3 amino acids: CASSLTIRRGSTDTQYF. The CDR3 DNA follows: TGTGCCAGCAGCTTAACAATTCGTCGCGGGAGCACAGATACGCAGTATTTT.

V is TRBV6-1 and J is TRBJ2-7; 12 nucleotides line up with TRBD2. V lost 3 bases, J lost 6 bases, and 9 bases stayed unmatched. The CDR3 is 16 amino acids. Germline values: CDR1 MNHNS, CDR2 SASEGT. The CDR3 is CASSEGLAGGHSEQYF. DNA for the CDR3: TGTGCCAGCAGTGAGGGTCTAGCGGGGGGGCACTCCGAGCAGTACTTC.

V gene TRBV19 combines with J gene TRBJ2-7; D gene uncertain. The V end was cut by 5 bases, the J end by 3 bases, with 8 bases between. The CDR3 is 12 residues long. Germline V lookup: CDR1 LNHDA, CDR2 SQIVND (reference sequence). CDR3 in DNA: TGTGCCAGTAGTGCCCGGAACTACGAGCAGTACTTC. It specifies CASSARNYEQYF.

The J gene is TRBJ2-3, the V gene TRBV29-1; 14 positions agree with TRBD2. The germline V gene encodes CDR1 SQVTM and CDR2 ANQGSEA. V was pared by 8 bases and J by 4 bases, with 5 bases of the junction left unmatched. This CDR3 spans 14 amino acids. CDR3 residues: CSLPGLAGADTQYF. The CDR3 DNA reads TGCAGCCTACCGGGACTAGCGGGAGCAGATACGCAGTATTTT.

The chain uses TRBV11-3 and TRBJ1-4, with D perhaps matching TRBD1 (5 bases). Germline V gives CDR1 SGHNT, CDR2 YENEEA. Trimming took off 4 bases at V and 8 bases at J, with 17 bases between the two ends. CDR3 length: 15 residues. CDR3 amino acids: CASSYSGGTFEKLFF. The CDR3, as DNA: TGTGCCAGCAGCTATAGCGGGGGGACTTTCGAAAAACTGTTTTTT.

The CDR3 region is CSVGGGGKETQYF. In DNA, the CDR3 is TGCAGCGTCGGCGGGGGAGGGAAAGAGACCCAGTACTTC. The genes are TRBV29-1 and TRBJ2-5, with 7 bases identical to TRBD2. Trimming at V came to 6 bases and at J to 3 bases, leaving 7 bases not matched to a gene. Germline assignment: CDR1 SQVTM and CDR2 ANQGSEA. This CDR3 is built from 13 residues.

The rearrangement links TRBV5-5 to TRBJ1-1, with no clear D. The CDR3 is 14 residues long. Germline lookup yields CDR1 SGHKS and CDR2 YYEKEE (reference sequence). V dropped 0 bases and J dropped 6 bases, with 12 bases sitting between them. The CDR3 region is CASSLAGGTSEAFF. CDR3 sequence (DNA): TGTGCCAGCAGCTTGGCCGGCGGAACGTCTGAAGCTTTCTTT.

The chain recombines TRBV30 with TRBJ2-7; the match to TRBD1 covers 9 bases. This CDR3 is built from 15 residues. From germline, CDR1 is GTSNPN and CDR2 SVGIG (reference sequence). Trimming at V came to 2 bases and at J to 4 bases, leaving 9 bases not matched to a gene. This CDR3 reads CAWSYPGQGVYEQYF. The DNA of the CDR3 is TGTGCCTGGAGTTATCCGGGACAGGGTGTATACGAGCAGTACTTC.

The chain has TRBV5-4 and TRBJ2-2; D is unclear. Germline V lookup: CDR1 SGHNT, CDR2 YYREEE (reference sequence). There are 15 residues in the CDR3. V lost 0 bases, J lost 2 bases, and 8 bases lay in between. CDR3 DNA: TGTGCCAGCAGCTTGGACGGTTCCAACACCGGGGAGCTGTTTTTT. It codes for CASSLDGSNTGELFF.

J is TRBJ2-7 and V is TRBV5-1; possible D gene TRBD2, 7 bases. V lost 7 bases and J 5 bases, leaving 16 bases between the germline ends. This CDR3 region has 13 residues. In germline, CDR1 is SGHRS, CDR2 YFSETQ. The CDR3 region is CASRRWEGDEQYF. DNA of the CDR3: TGCGCCAGCCGTCGGTGGGAGGGGGACGAGCAGTACTTC.

In the case of this clone: An end of the junction differs from the germline gene, which may be a read error. The V and J genes are TRBV11-1 and TRBJ2-3; TRBD2 agrees at 11 bases. The CDR3 has 15 residues. Germline CDR1 reads SGHAT; CDR2 reads FQDESV (reference sequence). CDR3 in amino acids: CASSIAGGSTDTQYF. The CDR3 DNA reads as TGTGCCAGCAGCATAGCGGGAGGGAGCACAGATACGCAGTATTTT.

The chain recombines TRBV18 with TRBJ2-1; D tentatively fits TRBD1 or TRBD2 (5 bases each). Germline V gene lookup returns CDR1 KGHSH and CDR2 LQKENI. The V end was cut by 2 bases, the J end by 9 bases, with 14 bases between. The CDR3 extends over 14 amino acids. CDR3 nucleotides: TGTGCCAGCTCACCAGGTCGGGACGGCTTTGAGCAGTTCTTC. Protein sequence: CASSPGRDGFEQFF.

This chain links TRBV7-9 with TRBJ1-2, with D perhaps matching TRBD1 (5 bases). The CDR3 extends over 15 amino acids. Germline V gene sequence: CDR1 SEHNR, CDR2 FQNEAQ (reference sequence). V was trimmed by 0 bases and J by 2 bases, leaving 10 bases between them. Here the CDR3 DNA reads TGTGCCAGCAGCTTAGCGACAGTATCGAACTATGGCTACACCTTC. Encoded protein: CASSLATVSNYGYTF.

This clone was counted a single time. The chain uses TRBV5-1 and TRBJ2-1; D call uncertain. Trimming left V 1 base short and J 4 bases short, with 9 bases between. CDR3 length equals 14 residues. The V gene's germline CDR1 is SGHRS and CDR2 YFSETQ. The CDR3 loop is CASSLRGLYNEQFF. For the CDR3, the DNA is TGCGCCAGCAGCTTGCGTGGCCTATACAATGAGCAGTTCTTC.

This clone is termed medium-sized. The chain has TRBV19 and TRBJ1-3; D remains ambiguous. With 3 bases removed from V and 2 bases from J, the gap between germline ends came to 11 bases. From germline, CDR1 is LNHDA and CDR2 SQIVND (reference sequence). This CDR3 has 15 residues. CDR3 sequence reads: CASSIKERAGNTIYF. The CDR3 DNA sequence: TGTGCCAGTAGTATTAAGGAGAGAGCTGGAAACACCATATATTTT.

This clone was counted only a few times. V and J are TRBV7-9 and TRBJ1-1, with unresolved D. CDR3 length equals 11 residues. Trimming cost V 5 bases and J 4 bases, with 5 bases left between them. CDR1 and CDR2 (germline): SEHNR, FQNEAQ (reference sequence). In nucleotides, the CDR3 is TGTGCCAGCAGCCCCCTCACTGAAGCTTTCTTT. Protein product: CASSPLTEAFF. Based on the CDR3 plus reference TRBV7-9 and TRBJ1-1, the full variable domain is DTGVSQNPRHKITKRGQNVTFRCDPISEHNRLYWYRQTLGQGPEFLTYFQNEAQLEKSRLLSDRFSAERPKGSFSTLEIQRTEQGDSAMYLCASSPLTEAFFGQGTRLTVV.

This clone was detected once. The genes are TRBV2 and TRBJ1-4; 8 bases fit TRBD1. This CDR3 spans 14 amino acids. The germline V gene encodes CDR1 SNHLY and CDR2 FYNNEI. Trimming at V came to 4 bases and at J to 4 bases, leaving 2 bases not matched to a gene. This CDR3 reads CASSAGQVNEKLFF. The CDR3 DNA follows: TGTGCCAGCAGTGCGGGACAGGTTAATGAAAAACTGTTTTTT.

The chain links TRBV18 to TRBJ1-2, with D possibly TRBD1 on 5 matching bases. Germline V lookup: CDR1 KGHSH, CDR2 LQKENI. V shed 2 bases and J shed 6 bases, with 13 bases lying between them. The CDR3 is made up of 14 amino acids. CDR3 coding DNA: TGTGCCAGCTCACCAGAAGGGGTTAGCGATGGCTACACCTTC. Residues: CASSPEGVSDGYTF.

This chain uses TRBV28 with TRBJ2-5; D is possibly TRBD1 or TRBD2 (5 bases each). The CDR3 loop spans 13 amino acids. Germline lookup yields CDR1 MDHEN and CDR2 SYDVKM. The V end lost 11 bases, the J end lost 2 bases, and 15 bases lay between the germline ends. The CDR3 nucleotides are TGTGCCCTCGGGGCGGAAAAACAAGAGACCCAGTACTTC. Translation gives CALGAEKQETQYF.

The chain carries TRBV4-1 and TRBJ2-2, with TRBD2 identical over 10 bases. The V segment lost 1 base and the J segment 0 bases; nucleotides outside the gene matches: 5. Germline V gene lookup returns CDR1 MGHRA and CDR2 YSYEKL. CDR3 length: 18 amino acids. Written as DNA, the CDR3 is TGCGCCAGCAGCCAAGGAGCTAGCGGGGGAGCGAACACCGGGGAGCTGTTTTTT. This translates into CASSQGASGGANTGELFF.

J is TRBJ1-1 and V is TRBV15, with D possibly matching TRBD1 (5 bases). CDR3 length equals 15 residues. Trimming shortened V by 5 bases and J by 5 bases, and 18 bases separated the two germline ends. CDR1 LNHNV and CDR2 YYDKDF come from the germline V gene (reference sequence). In DNA form, the CDR3 reads TGTGCCACCAGCGCCCCGGGGGTGTGGAAAACTGAAGCTTTCTTT. Its protein is CATSAPGVWKTEAFF.